There are many counts of the clone carrying this T cell receptor beta chain. Its antigen is as yet unknown. The sample comes from a study of T cells after yellow fever vaccination. The 5'RACE template-switching step produced TCR cDNA and added a universal primer site and UMIs. TCRdb re-called the 5' RACE reads through MiXCR, storing one row per CDR3 protein. The table records around 63,000 distinct CDR3 sequences, about 7.8% of them present only once. Study results and caveats: The secondary response was weaker, and its peak arrived faster, on day 5 versus 15. Repertoires obtained by FACS sorting could include abundant clonotypes that entered as contaminants from the bulk population.

Trimming took 6 bases from V and 4 from J, leaving 11 bases between them. This CDR3 comprises 13 residues. Specimen: CD8+ T cells sorted from PBMCs, collected 15 days after the yellow fever booster vaccination. The genes are TRBV12-3 or TRBV12-4 and TRBJ2-3, with D unresolved. This TCR was sampled from a man under 40 who received the YFV17D yellow fever vaccine. The CDR3 DNA reads as TGTGCCAGCAGCCCCCGGGCGGCAGATACGCAGTATTTT. This gives the protein CASSPRAADTQYF.